This T cell receptor (beta chain) originates from a study of blood T cell repertoires in COVID-19. Study as a whole: PBMCs, B-cell-depleted T cells, or T cells provided the cDNA or gDNA that made up the material.

Original analysis: Quantification of nucleated cells was approximated via reference gene primer amplification. TCRdb's copy holds only in-frame clones and misses some; the assay was immunoSEQ multiplex PCR. V and J calls and clone size come straight from that table; D and trimming were deduced from the DNA. The repertoire includes 170,000 or so clones, over 75% of them detected once, and roughly 9% sits in the top ten. CDR1 and CDR2 (germline): SGHTA, FQGTGA. This CDR3 spans 12 amino acids. Trimming cost V 5 bases and J 9 bases, with 12 bases left between them. Cohorts were based on clinical histories the participants reported. Recovered Cohort 3 donors showed two negative PCRs, clearance, or symptom resolution.

This clonotype originated in a woman between 18 and 30 years old who had recovered from COVID-19. V gene TRBV7-3 combines with J gene TRBJ2-3, with D tentatively TRBD1 (5 bases). The specimen was PBMCs or T cells enriched from blood (not recorded which). CDR3 sequence (DNA): TGTGCCAGCAGCGAAGAAAGGGGAACGCAGTATTTT. Amino acids: CASSEERGTQYF. The full variable domain, with the rest looked up from reference TRBV7-3 and TRBJ2-3, is GAGVSQTPSNKVTEKGKYVELRCDPISGHTALYWYRQSLGQGPEFLIYFQGTGAADDSGLPNDRFFAVRPEGSVSTLKIQRTERGDSAVYLCASSEERGTQYFGPGTRLTVL.